These 17 T cell receptor beta chains originate from one sample sequenced in a study of T cell responses to AZD1222 COVID-19 vaccine. The assay was immunoSEQ multiplex PCR, and TCRdb's table has in-frame clones only and misses some. The sample comprises 90,000 to 120,000 clones, around nine tenths of which are singletons, and roughly 21% rests with the top ten. The material sequenced was peripheral blood, taken on day 0 of AZD1222 vaccination. All receptors come from an adult in good health.

The chain is built from TRBV3-1 (or the pseudogene TRBV3-2) and TRBJ1-5; D remains unclear. The CDR3 has 13 amino acids. Trimming stripped 1 base from V and 5 bases from J, with 6 bases between. Germline V gives CDR1 LGHDT, CDR2 YNNKEL (reference sequence). CDR3: CASSQGVDQPQHF. The CDR3 nucleotides are TGTGCCAGCAGCCAAGGGGTGGATCAGCCCCAGCATTTT.

V and J are TRBV19 and TRBJ1-6; tentatively, D is TRBD1 (5 bases). V was cut by 6 bases and J by 4 bases, with 13 bases left in between. This CDR3 is built from 15 residues. Germline values: CDR1 LNHDA, CDR2 SQIVND (reference sequence). The CDR3 region is CASSRRGEYNSPLHF. The CDR3, as DNA: TGTGCCAGTAGCAGGAGGGGTGAGTATAATTCACCCCTCCACTTT.

The rearrangement joins TRBV5-1 to TRBJ2-1; tentative D call: TRBD2 (6 bases). CDR3 size: 14 residues. Trimming took off 2 bases at V and 7 bases at J, with 13 bases between the two ends. In germline, CDR1 is SGHRS, CDR2 YFSETQ. The CDR3 nucleotides read TGCGCCAGCAGCTTCCCTGGGACTGCAAATGAGCAGTTCTTC. It codes for CASSFPGTANEQFF.

The chain links TRBV6-6 to TRBJ2-7; 7 nucleotides match TRBD2. The CDR3 runs to 14 residues. Germline lookup yields CDR1 MNHNY and CDR2 SVGAGI (reference sequence). V gave up 5 bases and J gave up 9 bases; unmatched junction bases: 13. CDR3 sequence (DNA): TGTGCCAGCAGTGCTGGGGGGGTCCAGAAGGGGCAGTACTTC. Translating gives CASSAGGVQKGQYF.

The chain joins TRBV3-1 (or the pseudogene TRBV3-2) to TRBJ2-4; D uncertain. From germline, CDR1 is LGHDT and CDR2 YNNKEL (reference sequence). Trimming pared 5 bases from V and 4 bases from J, leaving 15 bases between. CDR3 size: 15 residues. The CDR3 region has the DNA TGTGCCAGCAGCACCCTGCTGCAAAGAAAAAACATTCAGTACTTC. Its protein is CASSTLLQRKNIQYF.

This chain joins TRBV29-1 and TRBJ1-3, with a tentative D call TRBD1 (5 bases). The V gene lost 5 bases and the J gene lost 2 bases, with 13 bases spanning the gap. CDR3 length: 14 amino acids. CDR1 and CDR2 (germline): SQVTM, ANQGSEA. The CDR3 region is CSVSQGDPGNTIYF. The CDR3 DNA is TGCAGCGTTAGCCAGGGAGACCCTGGAAACACCATATATTTT.

This chain uses TRBV6-2 or TRBV6-3 with TRBJ1-1; D is unclear. V was pared by 0 bases and J by 5 bases, with 7 bases between. The CDR3 extends over 13 amino acids. The germline V gene encodes CDR1 MNHEY and CDR2 SVGEGT. The CDR3 sequence is CASSYSTGTEAFF. The CDR3 region has the DNA TGTGCCAGCAGTTACTCCACGGGGACTGAAGCTTTCTTT.

The chain carries TRBV11-2 and TRBJ2-1, with unresolved D. Germline lookup yields CDR1 SGHAT and CDR2 FQNNGV. V was trimmed by 5 bases and J by 4 bases, leaving 9 bases between them. The CDR3 sequence is 13 residues long. The CDR3 here is CASSLSGYNEQFF. CDR3 bases: TGTGCCAGCAGCCTCTCCGGGTACAATGAGCAGTTCTTC.

The V and J genes are TRBV18 and TRBJ2-5, with 9 bases aligning to TRBD1. Germline values: CDR1 KGHSH, CDR2 LQKENI. V gave up 3 bases and J gave up 5 bases; unmatched junction bases: 13. CDR3 length: 17 amino acids. The CDR3 region is CASSPEGTGSRAETQYF. CDR3 DNA sequence: TGTGCCAGCTCACCCGAGGGGACAGGGAGTCGAGCGGAGACCCAGTACTTC.

The chain combines TRBV9 with TRBJ1-3, with D uncertain. Germline V gene lookup returns CDR1 SGDLS and CDR2 YYNGEE. The CDR3 runs to 18 residues. V was shortened by 0 bases and J by 0 bases, with 16 bases between the two germline ends. The chain's CDR3 is CASSVAPQSSSSGNTIYF. The CDR3 DNA is TGTGCCAGCAGCGTAGCTCCACAAAGCTCTAGCTCTGGAAACACCATATATTTT. Using reference TRBV9 and TRBJ1-3 for the parts outside the CDR3, the full variable domain is DSGVTQTPKHLITATGQRVTLRCSPRSGDLSVYWYQQSLDQGLQFLIQYYNGEERAKGNILERFSAQQFPDLHSELNLSSLELGDSALYFCASSVAPQSSSSGNTIYFGEGSWLTVV.

V is TRBV5-5 and J is TRBJ2-3; 9 bases agree with TRBD2. Germline assignment: CDR1 SGHKS and CDR2 YYEKEE (reference sequence). The CDR3 loop spans 17 amino acids. V was clipped by 0 bases and J by 4 bases; unmatched bases: 9. CDR3 in DNA: TGTGCCAGCAGCTTGGCCGGAGCGGGGGGCCCCCCAGATACGCAGTATTTT. Protein product: CASSLAGAGGPPDTQYF.

This clone was detected a few times. This rearrangement joins TRBV13 to TRBJ2-7; D assignment may be TRBD1 or TRBD2 (5 bases each). This CDR3 comprises 14 residues. V dropped 8 bases and J dropped 3 bases, with 17 bases sitting between them. The germline gives CDR1 PRHDT, CDR2 FYEKMQ (reference sequence). The CDR3 sequence: CASLPGRGRYEQYF. In DNA form, the CDR3 reads TGTGCCAGCCTCCCGGGGCGCGGTCGCTACGAGCAGTACTTC.

Here the CDR3 reads CASRGAASNTEAFF. CDR3 sequence (DNA): TGTGCCAGCCGGGGGGCAGCCTCGAACACTGAAGCTTTCTTT. V is TRBV6-4 and J is TRBJ1-1; tentatively, D is TRBD1 (6 bases). The CDR3 spans 14 residues. V was cut by 8 bases and J by 1 base, with 14 bases left in between. Per germline, CDR1 MRHNA and CDR2 SNTAGT.

The chain recombines TRBV5-6 with TRBJ1-2, with TRBD1 identical over 8 bases. CDR3 length: 16 residues. Germline lookup yields CDR1 SGHDT and CDR2 YYEEEE. V shed 4 bases, J shed 4 bases, and the junction held 12 bases outside the gene matches. CDR3 protein: CASSQVGQGPSYGYTF. The CDR3 DNA reads as TGTGCCAGCAGCCAAGTTGGACAGGGCCCCTCCTATGGCTACACCTTC.

The chain carries TRBV29-1 and TRBJ1-1; TRBD1 agrees at 8 bases. The CDR3 runs 11 residues. Germline loops: CDR1 SQVTM, CDR2 ANQGSEA. The trim removed 5 bases at V and 11 bases at J, leaving 7 bases unmatched. CDR3 sequence reads: CSVPGGGRAFF. Written as DNA, the CDR3 is TGCAGCGTTCCAGGGGGCGGGAGGGCTTTCTTT. Combining the CDR3 with reference TRBV29-1 and TRBJ1-1 gives the whole variable domain SAVISQKPSRDICQRGTSLTIQCQVDSQVTMMFWYRQQPGQSLTLIATANQGSEATYESGFVIDKFPISRPNLTFSTLTVSNMSPEDSSIYLCSVPGGGRAFFGQGTRLTVV.

The chain combines TRBV7-2 with TRBJ1-2; possible D gene TRBD1, 6 bases. CDR3 length: 14 amino acids. Germline V lookup: CDR1 SGHTA, CDR2 FQGNSA. V lost 4 bases and J 7 bases, leaving 16 bases between the germline ends. CDR3 coding DNA: TGTGCCAGCAGCTCCATCGACAGGCGCGGTGGCTACACCTTC. It encodes CASSSIDRRGGYTF. Combining the CDR3 with reference TRBV7-2 and TRBJ1-2 gives the whole variable domain GAGVSQSPSNKVTEKGKDVELRCDPISGHTALYWYRQSLGQGLEFLIYFQGNSAPDKSGLPSDRFSAERTGGSVSTLTIQRTQQEDSAVYLCASSSIDRRGGYTFGSGTRLTVV.

This clone was picked up a small number of times. This sequence joins TRBV9 and TRBJ1-2; 8 bases are shared with TRBD1. CDR1 is SGDLS, CDR2 YYNGEE, per germline. This CDR3 has 16 residues. J was trimmed by 7 bases and V by 0 bases; bases with no gene match: 11. The CDR3 loop reads CASSVAAQGAPSGYTF. The CDR3 coding sequence is TGTGCCAGCAGCGTAGCGGCCCAGGGGGCGCCTAGTGGCTACACCTTC.